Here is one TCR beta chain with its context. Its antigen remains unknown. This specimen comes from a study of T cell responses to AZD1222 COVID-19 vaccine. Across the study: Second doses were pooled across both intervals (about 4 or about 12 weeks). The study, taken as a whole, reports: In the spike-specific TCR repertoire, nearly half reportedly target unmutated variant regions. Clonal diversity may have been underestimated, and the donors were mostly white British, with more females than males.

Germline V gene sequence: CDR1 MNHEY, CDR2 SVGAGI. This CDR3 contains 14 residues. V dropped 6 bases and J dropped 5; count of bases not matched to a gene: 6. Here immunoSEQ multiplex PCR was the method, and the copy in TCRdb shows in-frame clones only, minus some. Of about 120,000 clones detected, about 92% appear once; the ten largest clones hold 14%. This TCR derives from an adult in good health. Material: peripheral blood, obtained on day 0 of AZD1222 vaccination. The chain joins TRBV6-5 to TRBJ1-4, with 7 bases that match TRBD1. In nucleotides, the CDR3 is TGTGCCAGCAGAAGCAGAGGGGGCAATGAAAAACTGTTTTTT. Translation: CASRSRGGNEKLFF.